Shown below are 11 T cell receptor beta chains from a single sample sequenced in a study of CD8+ T cells in alopecia areata. Treatment in this sample: oral pan-JAK inhibitor, 5-10 mg twice daily. RNA extraction and reverse transcription yielded cDNA as sequencing template. Sequencing was performed with immunoSEQ multiplex PCR; in TCRdb, only in-frame clones are kept and a portion is missing. The sample shows over 150,000 clones, less than 70% of them seen only once. Sequencing was performed on CD4+ T cells sorted from blood, taken at week 24, from a patient treated with tofacitinib. All receptors come from a human donor with alopecia areata.

The chain couples TRBV29-1 to TRBJ2-5; D remains ambiguous. V lost 7 bases and J 5 bases, leaving 14 bases between the germline ends. CDR1 SQVTM and CDR2 ANQGSEA come from the germline V gene. This CDR3 spans 12 amino acids. CDR3 sequence (DNA): TGCAGCGCTGCCCGTACGCAGGAGACCCAGTACTTC. Translation: CSAARTQETQYF.

The rearrangement links TRBV15 to TRBJ1-2; 7 bases are a match to TRBD1. V was clipped by 2 bases and J by 5 bases; unmatched bases: 11. Germline V gene sequence: CDR1 LNHNV, CDR2 YYDKDF (reference sequence). The CDR3 runs to 16 residues. CDR3 coding DNA: TGTGCCACCAGCAGATGGGACAGCGCCGGGAGGTATGGCTACACCTTC. Its protein product is CATSRWDSAGRYGYTF.

V is TRBV5-4 and J is TRBJ2-7; D is perhaps TRBD1 or TRBD2 (5 bases each). Trimming cost V 0 bases and J 7 bases, with 11 bases left between them. The CDR3 totals 13 residues. CDR1 SGHNT and CDR2 YYREEE come from the germline V gene (reference sequence). Written as DNA, the CDR3 is TGTGCCAGCAGCTTGGTGGGGGTTGAGGAGCAGTACTTC. Amino acid sequence: CASSLVGVEEQYF.

The chain joins TRBV29-1 to TRBJ1-1; D gene ambiguous. The CDR3 extends over 12 amino acids. V lost 5 bases and J lost 0, with 7 bases in between. Germline CDR1 is SQVTM and CDR2 is ANQGSEA. For the CDR3, the DNA is TGCAGCGTTAAACCGATGAACACTGAAGCTTTCTTT. This gives the protein CSVKPMNTEAFF. The full variable domain, with the rest looked up from reference TRBV29-1 and TRBJ1-1, is SAVISQKPSRDICQRGTSLTIQCQVDSQVTMMFWYRQQPGQSLTLIATANQGSEATYESGFVIDKFPISRPNLTFSTLTVSNMSPEDSSIYLCSVKPMNTEAFFGQGTRLTVV.

This clone was recorded a few times. The chain joins TRBV5-1 to TRBJ2-3; D is ambiguous. The CDR3 sequence is 13 residues long. Trimming left V 5 bases short and J 2 bases short, with 9 bases between. Per the germline V gene, CDR1 is SGHRS and CDR2 is YFSETQ. CDR3 DNA sequence: TGCGCCAGCAGTCCGGAAGACACAGATACGCAGTATTTT. This translates into CASSPEDTDTQYF.

V is TRBV30 and J is TRBJ1-2; tentatively, D is TRBD1 (6 bases). V dropped 2 bases and J dropped 5 bases, with 12 bases sitting between them. Germline CDR1 reads GTSNPN; CDR2 reads SVGIG (reference sequence). This CDR3 has 13 residues. The CDR3 DNA is TGTGCCTGGAGTACCAGGGGCGGTTATGGCTACACCTTC. This sequence encodes CAWSTRGGYGYTF.

This chain joins TRBV7-9 and TRBJ2-3, with 13 nucleotides matching TRBD2. Germline trimming cut 5 bases from V and 3 bases from J; bases unmatched to any gene: 5. Germline V CDR1 and CDR2: SEHNR, FQNEAQ (reference sequence). The CDR3 consists of 16 residues. The CDR3, as DNA: TGTGCCAGCAGCCTGAGACTAGCGGGGGGTACAGATACGCAGTATTTT. As protein: CASSLRLAGGTDTQYF.

V usage is TRBV18 and J usage is TRBJ1-6, with a possible D match to TRBD1 (5 bases). This CDR3 region has 12 residues. Looked up from germline, CDR1 is KGHSH and CDR2 is LQKENI. The V end was cut by 6 bases, the J end by 7 bases, with 7 bases between. CDR3 in amino acids: CASSPGNSPLHF. The CDR3 DNA follows: TGTGCCAGCTCGCCAGGGAATTCACCCCTCCACTTT.

The chain recombines TRBV12-5 with TRBJ2-7; no definite D call. This CDR3 is built from 12 residues. With 1 base removed from V and 4 bases from J, the gap between germline ends came to 5 bases. Germline V gives CDR1 LGHNT, CDR2 FRNRAP. The CDR3 DNA reads TGTGCTAGTGGTTTGGCGAAGTACGAGCAGTACTTC. Residues: CASGLAKYEQYF.

In its sample, this clone was seen a few times. The genes are TRBV2 and TRBJ1-2, with D tentatively TRBD1 (5 bases). V was cut by 6 bases and J by 6 bases, with 17 bases left in between. Germline V CDR1 and CDR2: SNHLY, FYNNEI. This CDR3 is built from 14 residues. CDR3 amino acids: CASRAQGRADGYTF. CDR3 sequence (DNA): TGTGCCAGCAGGGCCCAGGGACGGGCGGATGGCTACACCTTC.

This clone was observed a handful of times. The chain recombines TRBV30 with TRBJ1-5; no firm D call. Germline V gene lookup returns CDR1 GTSNPN and CDR2 SVGIG (reference sequence). The CDR3 extends over 12 amino acids. V shed 1 base and J shed 0 bases, with 1 base lying between them. CDR3 sequence: CAWSGSNQPQHF. In nucleotides, the CDR3 is TGTGCCTGGAGTGGTAGCAATCAGCCCCAGCATTTT.